The 22 T cell receptor beta chains below were found in one sample sequenced in a study of cytomegalovirus exposure and HLA in healthy donors. Researchers ran the PCR with 60 Vbeta and 13 Jbeta primers. Here immunoSEQ multiplex PCR was the method, and the copy in TCRdb shows in-frame clones only, minus some. The sample has roughly 150,000 clones; almost 75% are singletons. What was sequenced was PBMCs. The receptor set was obtained from a woman aged 18-35 years in good health and CMV-seropositive.

This chain uses TRBV18 with TRBJ2-5, with TRBD2 identical over 11 bases. V shed 1 base, J shed 4 bases, and the junction held 8 bases outside the gene matches. Per germline, CDR1 KGHSH and CDR2 LQKENI. This CDR3 comprises 17 residues. The CDR3 is CASSPQTSGASGETQYF. In nucleotides, the CDR3 is TGTGCCAGCTCACCACAGACTAGCGGGGCCTCGGGAGAGACCCAGTACTTC.

This clone has a handful of counts. The J gene is TRBJ2-1, the V gene TRBV5-8; possible D gene TRBD2, 5 bases. Per germline, CDR1 SGHTS and CDR2 YDEGEE. V lost 2 bases and J 7 bases, leaving 22 bases between the germline ends. The CDR3 has 17 amino acids. Written as DNA, the CDR3 is TGTGCCAGCAGCTTAAAGGGAGTTGATGTCAGGCGGAATGAGCAGTTCTTC. Protein sequence: CASSLKGVDVRRNEQFF.

This clone occurred a few times. This chain connects TRBV27 to TRBJ1-4; 7 positions match TRBD1. V dropped 6 bases and J dropped 5; count of bases not matched to a gene: 12. Germline V gene lookup returns CDR1 MNHEY and CDR2 SMNVEV (reference sequence). CDR3 size: 16 residues. The CDR3 nucleotides read TGTGCCAGCAGCACTACCGGGACAGTGAGAAATGAAAAACTGTTTTTT. Its translation is CASSTTGTVRNEKLFF.

This clone was found once. The chain is built from TRBV29-1 and TRBJ2-5; 16 nucleotides line up with TRBD2. The DNA matches TRBJ2-7 better at its end, which makes the J call doubtful. There are 15 residues in the CDR3. The germline V gene has CDR1 SQVTM and CDR2 ANQGSEA. The CDR3 DNA follows: TGCAGCGTTCCGGGACTAGCGGGGGGGGCCTACGAGCAGTACTTC. This gives the protein CSVPGLAGGAYEQYF.

V and J are TRBV19 and TRBJ1-2; D possibly corresponds to TRBD1 (6 bases). The CDR3 contains 13 residues. Per the germline V gene, CDR1 is LNHDA and CDR2 is SQIVND (reference sequence). With 8 bases removed from V and 4 bases from J, the gap between germline ends came to 14 bases. The CDR3 loop reads CASLDSETYGYTF. The CDR3 bases are TGTGCCAGTCTGGACAGTGAGACCTATGGCTACACCTTC. Variable domain in full (rest from reference TRBV19 and TRBJ1-2): DGGITQSPKYLFRKEGQNVTLSCEQNLNHDAMYWYRQDPGQGLRLIYYSQIVNDFQKGDIAEGYSVSREKKESFPLTVTSAQKNPTAFYLCASLDSETYGYTFGSGTRLTVV.

The rearrangement joins TRBV7-9 to TRBJ2-7; 7 nucleotides line up with TRBD1. Germline CDR1 is SEHNR and CDR2 is FQNEAQ (reference sequence). The CDR3 extends over 14 amino acids. With V trimmed by 0 bases and J by 7 bases, 6 bases remained unmatched. CDR3 nucleotide sequence: TGTGCCAGCAGCTTAGCCACAGGGGCCTGGGAGCAGTACTTC. Its translation is CASSLATGAWEQYF.

The rearrangement joins TRBV10-1 to TRBJ1-1; 10 bases map to TRBD1. The germline gives CDR1 WNHNN, CDR2 SYGVQD (reference sequence). The CDR3 contains 12 residues. V was clipped by 4 bases and J by 9 bases; unmatched bases: 2. The CDR3 is CASSGQGAKAFF. The CDR3 DNA is TGCGCCAGCAGTGGACAGGGGGCAAAAGCTTTCTTT.

This clone came up a few times. This chain connects TRBV6-4 to TRBJ2-3; possibly TRBD2 for D (5 bases). CDR1 is MRHNA and CDR2 is SNTAGT in the germline V gene. V lost 6 bases to trimming and J lost 11 bases, with 18 bases between them. This CDR3 has 13 residues. CDR3: CASSEGLLGKQYF. As DNA, the CDR3 is TGTGCCAGCAGCGAAGGACTTTTAGGCAAGCAGTATTTT.

V gene TRBV11-1 combines with J gene TRBJ2-3; 10 bases agree with TRBD2. The CDR3 spans 17 residues. Germline assignment: CDR1 SGHAT and CDR2 FQDESV (reference sequence). V dropped 5 bases and J dropped 0; count of bases not matched to a gene: 8. CDR3 protein: CASSPMTSGSSTDTQYF. CDR3 nucleotide sequence: TGTGCCAGCAGCCCGATGACTAGCGGGTCTAGCACAGATACGCAGTATTTT.

This rearrangement joins TRBV4-2 to TRBJ1-2, with 8 bases fitting TRBD1. The CDR3 consists of 18 residues. Germline trimming cut 0 bases from V and 3 bases from J; bases unmatched to any gene: 12. Per germline, CDR1 LGHNA and CDR2 YNFKEQ. The CDR3 protein is CASSQDGGAGGPYYGYTF. CDR3 bases: TGTGCCAGCAGCCAAGATGGGGGCGCAGGGGGCCCTTACTATGGCTACACCTTC.

The V and J genes are TRBV5-5 and TRBJ1-1, with TRBD1 matching over 7 bases. CDR3 size: 14 residues. J gave up 6 bases and V 4 bases, and 9 bases lay outside the gene matches. Germline CDR1 is SGHKS and CDR2 is YYEKEE (reference sequence). The CDR3 loop is CASSPRQGPAEAFF. As DNA, the CDR3 is TGTGCCAGCAGCCCGAGACAGGGACCGGCTGAAGCTTTCTTT.

This chain uses TRBV11-1 with TRBJ2-7; TRBD1 matches at 8 bases. V shed 4 bases and J 7 bases; nucleotides not matched to a gene: 12. Looked up from germline, CDR1 is SGHAT and CDR2 is FQDESV (reference sequence). The CDR3 is 15 amino acids. CDR3 DNA: TGTGCCAGCAGCTCCCTCTTGACAGGGGTAAGAGAGCAGTACTTC. Its translation is CASSSLLTGVREQYF.

The genes are TRBV18 and TRBJ1-1; weak D call: TRBD1 (5 bases). Looked up from germline, CDR1 is KGHSH and CDR2 is LQKENI. With 6 bases removed from V and 5 bases from J, the gap between germline ends came to 19 bases. The CDR3 totals 15 residues. The CDR3: CASSPPSLGGTEAFF. The CDR3, as DNA: TGTGCCAGCTCCCCCCCTTCGCTGGGGGGGACTGAAGCTTTCTTT.

J is TRBJ1-1 and V is TRBV10-3; TRBD1 matches at 7 bases. Germline V lookup: CDR1 ENHRY, CDR2 SYGVKD. Unmatched junction bases numbered 1, after V lost 4 bases and J lost 2 bases. This CDR3 has 13 residues. Written as DNA, the CDR3 is TGTGCCATCAGTGGGACAGGTAACACTGAAGCTTTCTTT. Amino acids: CAISGTGNTEAFF.

The chain carries TRBV5-4 and TRBJ2-4; D possibly corresponds to TRBD1 (6 bases). CDR1 is SGHNT and CDR2 is YYREEE in the germline V gene (reference sequence). Between the trimmed V and J ends, which lost 0 bases and 0 bases, there was a span of 10 bases. This CDR3 has 16 residues. The CDR3 sequence is CASSLAGDLAKNIQYF. DNA of the CDR3: TGTGCCAGCAGCTTGGCAGGGGATCTAGCCAAAAACATTCAGTACTTC.

The rearrangement uses TRBV7-9 and TRBJ1-4; no clear D. Trimming stripped 5 bases from V and 7 bases from J, with 8 bases between. The CDR3 is made up of 12 amino acids. Germline V gene lookup returns CDR1 SEHNR and CDR2 FQNEAQ (reference sequence). For the CDR3, the DNA is TGTGCCAGCAGCCCCCTCGGTGAAAAACTGTTTTTT. It is translated as CASSPLGEKLFF. The complete variable domain, with remaining parts taken from reference TRBV7-9 and TRBJ1-4, reads DTGVSQNPRHKITKRGQNVTFRCDPISEHNRLYWYRQTLGQGPEFLTYFQNEAQLEKSRLLSDRFSAERPKGSFSTLEIQRTEQGDSAMYLCASSPLGEKLFFGSGTQLSVL.

This clone has a handful of counts. The rearrangement uses TRBV19 and TRBJ2-3, with 9 bases aligning to TRBD1. Trimming at V came to 9 bases and at J to 5 bases, leaving 12 bases not matched to a gene. Germline V lookup: CDR1 LNHDA, CDR2 SQIVND (reference sequence). This CDR3 is 15 amino acids long. In DNA form, the CDR3 reads TGTGCCAGCACCCCGGGACAGGGAGTCGGAGATACGCAGTATTTT. Translating gives CASTPGQGVGDTQYF. The whole variable domain, filled in from reference TRBV19 and TRBJ2-3, reads DGGITQSPKYLFRKEGQNVTLSCEQNLNHDAMYWYRQDPGQGLRLIYYSQIVNDFQKGDIAEGYSVSREKKESFPLTVTSAQKNPTAFYLCASTPGQGVGDTQYFGPGTRLTVL.

The chain employs TRBV5-4 and TRBJ2-1, with D perhaps matching TRBD2 (6 bases). V was shortened by 8 bases and J by 4 bases, with 13 bases between the two germline ends. From germline, CDR1 is SGHNT and CDR2 YYREEE (reference sequence). The CDR3 loop spans 13 amino acids. CDR3 bases: TGTGCCAGTGGGGGGAGATTATACAATGAGCAGTTCTTC. Translated, it gives CASGGRLYNEQFF.

CDR3 coding DNA: TGTGCCAGCAGTGAGCGGTCTTTTTACGAGCAGTACTTC. This translates into CASSERSFYEQYF. This chain connects TRBV2 to TRBJ2-7; D is unclear. Germline-derived CDR1 and CDR2 are SNHLY and FYNNEI. Deletions cut 3 bases from V and 4 bases from J, with 10 bases between. The CDR3 length is 13 residues. The full variable domain, in which reference TRBV2 and TRBJ2-7 provide the parts outside the CDR3, is EPEVTQTPSHQVTQMGQEVILRCVPISNHLYFYWYRQILGQKVEFLVSFYNNEISEKSEIFDDQFSVERPDGSNFTLKIRSTKLEDSAMYFCASSERSFYEQYFGPGTRLTVT.

The V call is TRBV9, the J call TRBJ2-7; 9 nucleotides align to TRBD1. V gave up 4 bases and J gave up 2 bases; unmatched junction bases: 4. Germline V CDR1 and CDR2: SGDLS, YYNGEE. The length of the CDR3 is 14 residues. CDR3 residues: CASSPGTGPYEQYF. As DNA, the CDR3 is TGTGCCAGCAGCCCTGGGACAGGGCCCTACGAGCAGTACTTC.

This clone was seen a handful of times. This rearrangement joins TRBV5-8 to TRBJ2-1, with D perhaps matching TRBD1 (6 bases). V lost 5 bases and J 8 bases, leaving 14 bases between the germline ends. Germline V gene sequence: CDR1 SGHTS, CDR2 YDEGEE. The CDR3 contains 13 residues. CDR3 nucleotides: TGTGCCAGCAGGTTAAACAGGGTCCATGAGCAGTTCTTC. This sequence encodes CASRLNRVHEQFF.

This rearrangement joins TRBV19 to TRBJ1-6; 7 nucleotides match TRBD1. The CDR3 extends over 15 amino acids. CDR1 is LNHDA, CDR2 SQIVND, per germline (reference sequence). Trimming at V came to 5 bases and at J to 6 bases, leaving 7 bases not matched to a gene. CDR3 amino acids: CASSDRDRGNSPLHF. CDR3 DNA: TGTGCCAGTAGTGATCGGGACAGAGGTAATTCACCCCTCCACTTT.